This T cell receptor beta chain was observed in a study of OX40 agonist ivuxolimab in advanced cancers. Samples were taken at baseline and on day 1 of cycles 4 and 7. Regarding this clone: Its antigen is not known.

This table comes from immunoSEQ multiplex PCR, and its TCRdb copy is limited to in-frame clones, with some not included. This table has some 60,000 clones, more than 75% appearing once. V was trimmed by 5 bases and J by 0 bases, leaving 4 bases between them. Germline V gene sequence: CDR1 DFQATT, CDR2 SNEGSKA (reference sequence). The CDR3 has 11 amino acids. Findings and caveats of the study: Expanded clones belonging to CD8+ T cells outnumbered, on average, those of CD4+.

The starting material was CD4+ or CD8+ T cells sorted from blood, obtained in a trial of the OX40 agonist ivuxolimab. The chain is built from TRBV20-1 and TRBJ2-5; no firm D call. This TCR derives from an adult with an advanced solid tumor such as melanoma, head and neck, liver or kidney cancer. CDR3 DNA: TGCAGTGCTGAGTACCAAGAGACCCAGTACTTC. This codes for CSAEYQETQYF.